This T cell receptor beta chain was retrieved from a study of control samples from healthy donors and cancer patients. The ends were cut back, 7 bases at V and 1 base at J, with 13 bases in the middle. Looked up from germline, CDR1 is WSHSY and CDR2 is SAAADI. This CDR3 is 14 amino acids long. Profiled with immunoSEQ multiplex PCR; TCRdb holds only in-frame clones, not every one. The sample has about 110,000 clones; roughly nine tenths are singletons. This sequence was found in a woman under 30 in good health. Sequencing input: blood. This rearrangement joins TRBV10-2 to TRBJ1-1, with D tentatively TRBD1 (6 bases). The CDR3 nucleotides are TGCGCCAGCACCTCACAGGGCCCGAACACTGAAGCTTTCTTT. Translating gives CASTSQGPNTEAFF.